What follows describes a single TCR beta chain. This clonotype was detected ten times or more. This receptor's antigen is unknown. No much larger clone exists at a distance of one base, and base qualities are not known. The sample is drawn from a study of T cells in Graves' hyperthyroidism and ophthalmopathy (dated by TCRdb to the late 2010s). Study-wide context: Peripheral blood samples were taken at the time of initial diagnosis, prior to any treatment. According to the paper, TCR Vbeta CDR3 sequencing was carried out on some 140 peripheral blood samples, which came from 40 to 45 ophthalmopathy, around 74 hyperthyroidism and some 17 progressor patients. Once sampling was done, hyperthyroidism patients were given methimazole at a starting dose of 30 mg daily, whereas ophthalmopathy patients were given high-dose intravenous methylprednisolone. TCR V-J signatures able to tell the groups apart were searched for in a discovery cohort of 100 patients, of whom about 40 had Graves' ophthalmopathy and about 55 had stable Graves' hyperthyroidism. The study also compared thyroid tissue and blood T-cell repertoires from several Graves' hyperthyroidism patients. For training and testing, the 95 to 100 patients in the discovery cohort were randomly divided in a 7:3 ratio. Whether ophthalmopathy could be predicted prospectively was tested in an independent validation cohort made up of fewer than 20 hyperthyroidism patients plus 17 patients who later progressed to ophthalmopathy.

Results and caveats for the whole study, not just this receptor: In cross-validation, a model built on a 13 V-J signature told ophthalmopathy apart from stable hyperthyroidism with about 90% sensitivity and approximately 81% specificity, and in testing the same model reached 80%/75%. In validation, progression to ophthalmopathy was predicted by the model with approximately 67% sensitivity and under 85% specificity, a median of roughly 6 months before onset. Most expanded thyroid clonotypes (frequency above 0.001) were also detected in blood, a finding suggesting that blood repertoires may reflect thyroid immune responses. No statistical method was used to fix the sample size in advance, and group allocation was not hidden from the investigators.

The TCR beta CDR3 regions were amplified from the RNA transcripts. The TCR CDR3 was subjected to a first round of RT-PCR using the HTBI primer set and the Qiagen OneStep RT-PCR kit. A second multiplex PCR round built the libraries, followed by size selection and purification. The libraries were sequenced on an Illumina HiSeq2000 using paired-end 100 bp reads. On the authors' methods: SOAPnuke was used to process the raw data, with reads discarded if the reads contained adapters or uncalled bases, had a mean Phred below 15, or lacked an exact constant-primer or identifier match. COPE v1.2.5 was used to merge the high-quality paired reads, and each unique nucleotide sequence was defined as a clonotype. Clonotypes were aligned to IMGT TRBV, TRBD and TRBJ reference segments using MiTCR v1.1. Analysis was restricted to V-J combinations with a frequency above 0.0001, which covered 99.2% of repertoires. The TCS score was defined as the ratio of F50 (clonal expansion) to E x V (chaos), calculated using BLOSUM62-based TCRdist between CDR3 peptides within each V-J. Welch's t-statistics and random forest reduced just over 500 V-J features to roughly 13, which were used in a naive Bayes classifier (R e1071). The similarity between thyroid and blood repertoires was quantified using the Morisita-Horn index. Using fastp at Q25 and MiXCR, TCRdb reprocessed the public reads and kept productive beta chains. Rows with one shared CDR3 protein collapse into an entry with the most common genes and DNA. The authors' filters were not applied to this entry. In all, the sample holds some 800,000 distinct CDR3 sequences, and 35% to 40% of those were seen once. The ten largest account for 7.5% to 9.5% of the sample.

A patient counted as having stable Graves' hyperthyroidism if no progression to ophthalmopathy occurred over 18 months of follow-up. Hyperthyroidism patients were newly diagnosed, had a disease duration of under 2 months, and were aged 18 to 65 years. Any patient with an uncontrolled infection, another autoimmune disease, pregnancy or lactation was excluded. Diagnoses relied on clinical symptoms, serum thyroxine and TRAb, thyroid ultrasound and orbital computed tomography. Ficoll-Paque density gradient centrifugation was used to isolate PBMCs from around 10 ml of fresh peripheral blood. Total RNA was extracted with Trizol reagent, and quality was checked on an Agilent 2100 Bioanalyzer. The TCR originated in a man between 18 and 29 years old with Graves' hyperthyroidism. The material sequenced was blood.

The nucleotides read TGTGCCAGCAGGGGACAGAACACCGGGGAGCTGTTTTTT. Its protein reads: CASRGQNTGELFF. The rearranged chain carries TRBV2 and TRBJ2-2, with TRBD1 perhaps the D gene, on 6 matching bases. Its CDR3 holds 13 amino acids, cysteine through phenylalanine. Here the CDR3 DNA is all that survives: 39 bases in frame from base 1. Looking up the germline V gene yields CDR1 SNHLY and CDR2 FYNNEI. V was cut back by 6 bases and J by 1 base, leaving a gap of 6 bases between them.